The entry that follows covers one T cell receptor (beta chain) sequence. One end of the junction is discordant with germline, which a read error may explain. Here immunoSEQ multiplex PCR was the method, and the copy in TCRdb shows in-frame clones only, minus some. The sample has 300,000 to 400,000 clones, about 83% seen once. This CDR3 has 16 amino acids. Germline lookup yields CDR1 MNHEY and CDR2 SMNVEV (reference sequence). This sample is part of a study of blood T cell repertoires in COVID-19. Study context: Spain, Italy and the United States supplied samples that represented acute and convalescent COVID-19.

The clonotype comes from a man aged 30-40 years with active or convalescent COVID-19. The specimen was peripheral blood. The chain employs TRBV27 and TRBJ2-7, with 10 bases that match TRBD1. In DNA, the CDR3 is TGTGCCAGCAGTCGGAGGGAGACAGGGGGCTCCTCCGAGCAGTACTTC. This sequence encodes CASSRRETGGSSEQYF.